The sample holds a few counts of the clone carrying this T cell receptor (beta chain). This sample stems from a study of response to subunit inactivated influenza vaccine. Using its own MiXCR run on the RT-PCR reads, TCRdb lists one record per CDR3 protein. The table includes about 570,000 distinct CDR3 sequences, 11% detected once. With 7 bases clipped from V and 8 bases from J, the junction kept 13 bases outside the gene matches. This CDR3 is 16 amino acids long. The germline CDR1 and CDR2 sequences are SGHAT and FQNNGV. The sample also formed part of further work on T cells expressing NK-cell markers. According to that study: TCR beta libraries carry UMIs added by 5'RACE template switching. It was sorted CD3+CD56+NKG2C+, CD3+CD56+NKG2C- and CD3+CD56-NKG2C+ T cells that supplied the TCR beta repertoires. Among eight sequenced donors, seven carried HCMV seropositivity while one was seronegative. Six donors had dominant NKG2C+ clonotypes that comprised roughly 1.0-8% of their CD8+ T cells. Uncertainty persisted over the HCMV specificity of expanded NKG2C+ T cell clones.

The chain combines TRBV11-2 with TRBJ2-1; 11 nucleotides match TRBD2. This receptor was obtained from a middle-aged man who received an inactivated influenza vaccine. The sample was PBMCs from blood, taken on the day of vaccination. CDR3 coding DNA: TGTGCCAGCAAGCCAGGAGTAGCGGGGGGGCGTGATGAGCAGTTCTTC. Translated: CASKPGVAGGRDEQFF.